This T cell receptor (beta chain) was sequenced in a study of neurological immune-mediated disorders. This clonotype has at least ten counts. The time point is: longitudinal time-point 1 (baseline). TCRdb itself ran the 5' RACE reads through MiXCR, one entry per CDR3 protein. The sample includes about 53,000 distinct CDR3 sequences, 9% to 10% seen only once; the top ten take roughly 1.6%. This receptor was obtained from a woman between 35 and 50 years old in good health. Sequenced: PBMCs.

The CDR3 DNA reads TGCGCCAGCAGCTTGGGTAGGGAGACCCAGTACTTC. Translated: CASSLGRETQYF. This chain links TRBV5-1 with TRBJ2-5; no firm D call. Trimming removed 0 bases at V and 5 bases at J, with 5 bases between. CDR3 size: 12 residues. Germline V lookup: CDR1 SGHRS, CDR2 YFSETQ.